Sequencing of this T cell receptor beta chain was carried out in a study of T cells after yellow fever vaccination. The study, taken as a whole, reports: On re-exposure, the response was weaker but peaked faster, at day 5 versus 15.

Trimming left V 5 bases short and J 2 bases short, with 30 bases between. This CDR3 is built from 20 residues. Per the germline V gene, CDR1 is MRHNA and CDR2 is SNTAGT. The table lists this clonotype with a few counts. As yet, its antigen is unknown. TCRdb re-called the 5' RACE reads through MiXCR, storing one row per CDR3 protein. There are 500,000 to 550,000 distinct CDR3 sequences in the sample; just over 20% occur only once, and about 16% lies in the top ten. This specimen was PBMCs, taken 21 days after the first yellow fever vaccination. The chain links TRBV6-4 to TRBJ1-1; D gene ambiguous. This TCR derives from a man aged 18 to 29 who received the YFV17D yellow fever vaccine. CDR3 protein: CASSLIGPNKHAYTNTEAFF. DNA for the CDR3: TGTGCCAGCAGTCTGATAGGGCCAAATAAACACGCATACACCAACACTGAAGCTTTCTTT.